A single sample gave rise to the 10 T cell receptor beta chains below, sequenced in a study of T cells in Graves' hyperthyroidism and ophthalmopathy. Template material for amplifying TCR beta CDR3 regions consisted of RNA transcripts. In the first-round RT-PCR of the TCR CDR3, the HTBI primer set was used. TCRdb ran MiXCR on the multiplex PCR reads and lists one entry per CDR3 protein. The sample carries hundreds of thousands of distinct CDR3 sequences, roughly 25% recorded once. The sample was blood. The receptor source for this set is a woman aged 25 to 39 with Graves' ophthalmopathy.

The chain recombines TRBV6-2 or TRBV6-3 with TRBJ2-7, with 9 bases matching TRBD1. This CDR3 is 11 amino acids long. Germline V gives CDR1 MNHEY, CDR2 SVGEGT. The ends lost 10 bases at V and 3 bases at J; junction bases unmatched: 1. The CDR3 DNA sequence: TGTGCCACGGGACAGGGCTACGAGCAGTACTTC. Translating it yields CATGQGYEQYF.

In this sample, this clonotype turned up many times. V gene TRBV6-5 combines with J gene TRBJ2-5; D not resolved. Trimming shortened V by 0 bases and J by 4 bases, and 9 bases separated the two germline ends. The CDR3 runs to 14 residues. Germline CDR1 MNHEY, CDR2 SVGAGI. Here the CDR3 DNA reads TGTGCCAGCAGTTACTCGCTGGGTTTAGAGACCCAGTACTTC. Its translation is CASSYSLGLETQYF.

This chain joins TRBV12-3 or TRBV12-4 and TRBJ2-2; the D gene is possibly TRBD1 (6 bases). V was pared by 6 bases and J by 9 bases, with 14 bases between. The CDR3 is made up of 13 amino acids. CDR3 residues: CASRTQGLRELFF. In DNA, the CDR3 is TGTGCCAGCAGAACACAGGGTCTGAGGGAGCTGTTTTTT.

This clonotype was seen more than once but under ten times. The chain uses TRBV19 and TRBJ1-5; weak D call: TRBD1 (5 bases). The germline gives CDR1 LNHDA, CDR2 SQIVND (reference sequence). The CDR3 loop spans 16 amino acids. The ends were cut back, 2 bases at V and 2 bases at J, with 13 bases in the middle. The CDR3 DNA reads TGTGCCAGTAGTATAACGCGGCAGGGAGGCAATCAGCCCCAGCATTTT. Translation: CASSITRQGGNQPQHF. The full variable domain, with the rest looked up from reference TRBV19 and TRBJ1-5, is DGGITQSPKYLFRKEGQNVTLSCEQNLNHDAMYWYRQDPGQGLRLIYYSQIVNDFQKGDIAEGYSVSREKKESFPLTVTSAQKNPTAFYLCASSITRQGGNQPQHFGDGTRLSIL.

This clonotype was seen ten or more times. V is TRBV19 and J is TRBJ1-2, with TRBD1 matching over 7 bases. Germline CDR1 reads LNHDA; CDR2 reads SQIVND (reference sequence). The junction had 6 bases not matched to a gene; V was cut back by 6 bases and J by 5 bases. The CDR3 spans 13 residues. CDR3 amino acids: CASREQGRYGYTF. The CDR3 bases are TGTGCCAGTAGGGAACAGGGGAGGTATGGCTACACCTTC.

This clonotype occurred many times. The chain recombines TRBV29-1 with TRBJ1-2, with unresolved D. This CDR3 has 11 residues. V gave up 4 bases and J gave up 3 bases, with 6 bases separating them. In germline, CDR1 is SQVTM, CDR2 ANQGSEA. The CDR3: CSVVGDYGYTF. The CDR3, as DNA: TGCAGCGTTGTGGGCGACTATGGCTACACCTTC.

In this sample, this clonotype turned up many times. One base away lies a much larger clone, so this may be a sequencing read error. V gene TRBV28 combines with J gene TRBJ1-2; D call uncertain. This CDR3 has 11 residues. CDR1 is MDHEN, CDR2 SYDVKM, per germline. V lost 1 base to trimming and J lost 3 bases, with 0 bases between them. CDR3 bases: TGTGCCAGCAGTTTATACTATGGCTACACCTTC. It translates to CASSLYYGYTF.

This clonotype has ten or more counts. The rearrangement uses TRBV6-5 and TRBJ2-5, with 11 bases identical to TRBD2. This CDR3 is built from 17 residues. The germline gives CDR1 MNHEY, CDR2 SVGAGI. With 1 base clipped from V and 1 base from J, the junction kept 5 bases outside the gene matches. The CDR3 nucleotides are TGTGCCAGCAGTTACTTTCCTAGCGGGGGGACCCAAGAGACCCAGTACTTC. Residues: CASSYFPSGGTQETQYF.

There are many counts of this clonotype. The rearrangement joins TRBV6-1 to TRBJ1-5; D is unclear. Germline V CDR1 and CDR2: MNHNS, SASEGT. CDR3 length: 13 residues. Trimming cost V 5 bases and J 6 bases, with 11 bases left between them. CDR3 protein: CASSSSWGQPQHF. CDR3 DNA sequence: TGTGCCAGCAGTAGCAGTTGGGGTCAGCCCCAGCATTTT.

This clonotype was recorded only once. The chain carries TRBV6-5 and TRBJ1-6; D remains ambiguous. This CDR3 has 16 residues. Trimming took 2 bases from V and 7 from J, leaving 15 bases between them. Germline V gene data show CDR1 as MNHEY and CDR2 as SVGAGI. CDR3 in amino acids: CASSYILGRLNSPLHF. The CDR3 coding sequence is TGTGCCAGCAGTTACATCCTAGGACGCCTAAATTCACCCCTCCACTTT.